This T cell receptor beta chain was recovered during a study of OX40 agonist ivuxolimab in advanced cancers. The overall study: Those enrolled were 82.7% male, with a mean age of approximately 60 years and ages from 23 to 79. Partial responses occurred in Three dose-escalation patients, one with hepatocellular carcinoma and two with cutaneous melanoma. Study-wide results and limits: Relative to CD4+ cells, CD8+ T cells on average had more expanded clones. Also present in some nonresponders was a low level of normalized T-cell clonal expansion.

Assay: immunoSEQ multiplex PCR; the TCRdb copy retains only in-frame clones and omits some. This table holds tens of thousands of clones, more than 75% found once. Note on this clone: Antigen unknown.

V was pared by 0 bases and J by 3 bases, with 3 bases of the junction left unmatched. Germline V gene sequence: CDR1 SGDLS, CDR2 YYNGEE. The CDR3 totals 15 residues. The chain carries TRBV9 and TRBJ1-3; 7 nucleotides line up with TRBD1. The material sequenced was CD4+ or CD8+ T cells sorted from blood, taken in a trial of the OX40 agonist ivuxolimab. The source of this sequence is an adult with an advanced solid tumor such as melanoma, head and neck, liver or kidney cancer. CDR3 loop: CASSVGQGGGNTIYF. In nucleotides, the CDR3 is TGTGCCAGCAGCGTAGGACAGGGTGGTGGAAACACCATATATTTT.